The 22 T cell receptor beta chains in this list originate from one sample, sequenced in a study of Ad26.COV2.S vaccination and SARS-CoV-2 variants. The treatment here: some 19 received Ad26.COV2.S at low or high dose, single or two shots; about 5 received placebo; per-sample allocation not given. At day 63 after the first vaccine or placebo injection, samples were drawn. The table came from immunoSEQ multiplex PCR; TCRdb's copy has only in-frame clones and leaves some out. The top ten clones hold around 10% of a sample with 240,000 or so clones, 88% of them seen once. The material sequenced was peripheral blood, taken in a trial of Ad26.COV2.S vaccine versus placebo. The receptors here all came from a person aged 18 to 65 who received the Ad26.COV2.S COVID-19 vaccine or a placebo.

The V gene is TRBV18, the J gene TRBJ1-2, with D perhaps TRBD1 (5 bases). The germline V gene has CDR1 KGHSH and CDR2 LQKENI. The V end lost 3 bases, the J end lost 8 bases, and 19 bases lay between the germline ends. The length of the CDR3 is 15 residues. For the CDR3, the DNA is TGTGCCAGCTCACCCAAAGGGACCTATACTGAAGGCTACACCTTC. It yields the protein CASSPKGTYTEGYTF.

This clone occurred a few times. Distinct nucleotide sequences in the sample also encode this CDR3. The chain recombines TRBV19 with TRBJ2-7; TRBD2 is a possible D gene (5 bases). V was trimmed by 1 base and J by 7 bases, leaving 5 bases between them. CDR1 is LNHDA and CDR2 is SQIVND in the germline V gene (reference sequence). CDR3 length: 11 amino acids. The CDR3 DNA reads TGTGCCAGTAGTATAGGAGGGGAGCAGTACTTC. Encoded protein: CASSIGGEQYF.

The chain links TRBV7-2 to TRBJ2-7; TRBD2 matches at 7 bases. In germline, CDR1 is SGHTA, CDR2 FQGNSA. V was pared by 3 bases and J by 4 bases, with 3 bases of the junction left unmatched. This CDR3 contains 13 residues. CDR3 protein: CASSFRGEYEQYF. For the CDR3, the DNA is TGTGCCAGCAGCTTTCGGGGGGAGTACGAGCAGTACTTC.

V is TRBV10-3 and J is TRBJ1-1, with D possibly matching TRBD1 (5 bases). The CDR3 has 13 amino acids. Germline CDR1 is ENHRY and CDR2 is SYGVKD. The germline V and J ends were trimmed by 0 bases and 11 bases, with 13 bases remaining between them. The CDR3 reads CAISESMTEGAFF. In DNA, the CDR3 is TGTGCCATCAGTGAGTCGATGACCGAGGGGGCTTTCTTT.

The V call is TRBV7-3, the J call TRBJ1-2; maybe TRBD1 (6 bases). With 2 bases removed from V and 3 bases from J, the gap between germline ends came to 13 bases. Germline V gene data show CDR1 as SGHTA and CDR2 as FQGTGA. This CDR3 comprises 15 residues. In nucleotides, the CDR3 is TGTGCCAGCAGCTTATCCCCAGGGGCGGACTATGGCTACACCTTC. As protein: CASSLSPGADYGYTF.

V usage is TRBV6-4 and J usage is TRBJ2-7; maybe TRBD2 (6 bases). Trimming stripped 4 bases from V and 5 bases from J, with 12 bases between. CDR3 length: 13 residues. Per germline, CDR1 MRHNA and CDR2 SNTAGT. This chain's CDR3 is CASSGEAGHEQYF. CDR3 bases: TGTGCCAGCAGTGGGGAGGCGGGGCACGAGCAGTACTTC.

This chain uses TRBV7-8 with TRBJ1-5; D not certain. The length of the CDR3 is 14 residues. Per the germline V gene, CDR1 is SGHVS and CDR2 is FQNEAQ. V was shortened by 4 bases and J by 4 bases, with 11 bases between the two germline ends. The CDR3 bases are TGTGCCAGCAGCTCCGTGACACCTAATCAGCCCCAGCATTTT. Translation: CASSSVTPNQPQHF.

The chain is built from TRBV6-2 or TRBV6-3 and TRBJ2-5; 11 bases line up with TRBD1. With V trimmed by 2 bases and J by 3 bases, 8 bases remained unmatched. This CDR3 spans 17 amino acids. Germline V gene lookup returns CDR1 MNHEY and CDR2 SVGEGT. The chain's CDR3 is CASSYLPRTGGEETQYF. The CDR3 nucleotides read TGTGCCAGCAGTTACCTCCCCCGGACAGGGGGCGAAGAGACCCAGTACTTC.

The chain couples TRBV18 to TRBJ1-1; maybe TRBD1 (5 bases). Germline V gene lookup returns CDR1 KGHSH and CDR2 LQKENI. The CDR3 consists of 14 residues. The V end lost 1 base, the J end lost 12 bases, and 18 bases lay between the germline ends. The DNA for the CDR3 is TGTGCCAGCTCACCACGTGCGGGACCCGAATCTACTTTCTTT. Its translation: CASSPRAGPESTFF.

This chain joins TRBV28 and TRBJ1-1, with TRBD1 matching 9 bases. This CDR3 region has 15 residues. V shed 2 bases and J 4 bases; nucleotides not matched to a gene: 5. From germline, CDR1 is MDHEN and CDR2 SYDVKM. CDR3 sequence reads: CASSLTGGAITEAFF. The CDR3 DNA follows: TGTGCCAGCAGTTTAACAGGGGGCGCGATCACTGAAGCTTTCTTT.

The rearrangement uses TRBV14 and TRBJ2-2; unclear D gene. V was shortened by 0 bases and J by 7 bases, with 9 bases between the two germline ends. The CDR3 loop spans 14 amino acids. Germline CDR1 and CDR2: SGHDN and FVKESK. CDR3: CASSQDPRNGELFF. The CDR3 DNA follows: TGTGCCAGCAGCCAAGATCCACGGAACGGGGAGCTGTTTTTT.

The rearrangement joins TRBV6-6 to TRBJ2-7; D may be TRBD2 (6 bases). Between the trimmed V and J ends, which lost 0 bases and 6 bases, there was a span of 12 bases. The CDR3 spans 14 residues. Germline assignment: CDR1 MNHNY and CDR2 SVGAGI (reference sequence). The CDR3 loop reads CASSYSIGGAEQYF. The CDR3 DNA follows: TGTGCCAGCAGTTACTCTATTGGAGGGGCCGAGCAGTACTTC.

V usage is TRBV7-3 and J usage is TRBJ1-1; D call uncertain. The germline V and J ends were trimmed by 2 bases and 4 bases, with 8 bases remaining between them. Looked up from germline, CDR1 is SGHTA and CDR2 is FQGTGA. There are 13 residues in the CDR3. The CDR3: CASSLYSGTEAFF. The CDR3, as DNA: TGTGCCAGCAGCTTATATTCGGGCACTGAAGCTTTCTTT.

Here the CDR3 DNA reads TGTGCCAGCAGCCCCGGACAGGAGGTTTGGGGCTACACCTTC. Protein product: CASSPGQEVWGYTF. The chain joins TRBV5-4 to TRBJ1-2; 7 bases line up with TRBD1. There are 14 residues in the CDR3. Looked up from germline, CDR1 is SGHNT and CDR2 is YYREEE (reference sequence). Trimming took 4 bases from V and 8 from J; bases not matched to a gene: 11.

The chain is built from TRBV25-1 and TRBJ2-2, with D hard to call. V dropped 7 bases and J dropped 1 base, with 4 bases sitting between them. CDR1 and CDR2 (germline): MGHDK, SYGVNS. The CDR3 spans 12 residues. The CDR3 sequence is CASKGNTGELFF. DNA of the CDR3: TGTGCCAGCAAGGGGAACACCGGGGAGCTGTTTTTT. Based on the CDR3 plus reference TRBV25-1 and TRBJ2-2, the full variable domain is EADIYQTPRYLVIGTGKKITLECSQTMGHDKMYWYQQDPGMELHLIHYSYGVNSTEKGDLSSESTVSRIRTEHFPLTLESARPSHTSQYLCASKGNTGELFFGEGSRLTVL.

The rearrangement uses TRBV7-9 and TRBJ2-2; a weak D match, TRBD1 (6 bases). This CDR3 spans 13 amino acids. Trimming removed 5 bases at V and 5 bases at J, with 9 bases between. Germline-derived CDR1 and CDR2 are SEHNR and FQNEAQ (reference sequence). CDR3 protein: CASSPQGTGELFF. DNA for the CDR3: TGTGCCAGCAGCCCCCAGGGGACCGGGGAGCTGTTTTTT. Supplemented by reference TRBV7-9 and TRBJ2-2, the full variable domain reads DTGVSQNPRHKITKRGQNVTFRCDPISEHNRLYWYRQTLGQGPEFLTYFQNEAQLEKSRLLSDRFSAERPKGSFSTLEIQRTEQGDSAMYLCASSPQGTGELFFGEGSRLTVL.

The genes are TRBV30 and TRBJ2-7; maybe TRBD2 (5 bases). Trimming took 4 bases from V and 4 from J, leaving 17 bases between them. Germline values: CDR1 GTSNPN, CDR2 SVGIG (reference sequence). The CDR3 consists of 14 residues. Written as DNA, the CDR3 is TGTGCCTGGACTCCTGCCGCGAGCGGATACGAGCAGTACTTC. It translates to CAWTPAASGYEQYF.

The rearrangement joins TRBV5-4 to TRBJ2-7; weak D call: TRBD2 (6 bases). Germline assignment: CDR1 SGHNT and CDR2 YYREEE (reference sequence). The length of the CDR3 is 15 residues. Trimming took off 3 bases at V and 3 bases at J, with 16 bases between the two ends. DNA for the CDR3: TGTGCCAGCAGCTACGGGCGGGACTCCTACTACGAGCAGTACTTC. This encodes CASSYGRDSYYEQYF.

The chain is built from TRBV11-3 and TRBJ2-3, with TRBD2 matching over 8 bases. The CDR3 spans 16 residues. The germline CDR1 and CDR2 sequences are SGHNT and YENEEA. With 5 bases clipped from V and 3 bases from J, the junction kept 10 bases outside the gene matches. The CDR3 here is CASSVTSGGRTDTQYF. In DNA, the CDR3 is TGTGCCAGCAGCGTCACTAGCGGAGGAAGGACAGATACGCAGTATTTT.

V and J are TRBV7-8 and TRBJ2-7, with 7 bases matching TRBD1. Trimming at V came to 1 base and at J to 0 bases, leaving 0 bases not matched to a gene. There are 14 residues in the CDR3. CDR1 and CDR2 (germline): SGHVS, FQNEAQ. The CDR3, as DNA: TGTGCCAGCAGCTTAGGGGACAGCTCCTACGAGCAGTACTTC. Encoded protein: CASSLGDSSYEQYF.

V usage is TRBV2 and J usage is TRBJ2-4; TRBD2 is a possible D gene (5 bases). V was clipped by 3 bases and J by 6 bases, with 18 bases between them. Germline CDR1 and CDR2: SNHLY and FYNNEI. This CDR3 comprises 16 residues. CDR3 in DNA: TGTGCCAGCAGTGAGGGGTCTAGCCCCCAGAGAAACATTCAGTACTTC. This codes for CASSEGSSPQRNIQYF.

The V gene is TRBV11-2, the J gene TRBJ2-2; TRBD2 agrees at 8 bases. J gave up 5 bases and V 5 bases, and 16 bases lay outside the gene matches. The CDR3 loop spans 18 amino acids. CDR1 is SGHAT, CDR2 FQNNGV, per germline. The CDR3 DNA reads TGTGCCAGCAGCCCCGCGCGGGGGGACGGAAGTAGAACCGGGGAGCTGTTTTTT. Protein product: CASSPARGDGSRTGELFF.